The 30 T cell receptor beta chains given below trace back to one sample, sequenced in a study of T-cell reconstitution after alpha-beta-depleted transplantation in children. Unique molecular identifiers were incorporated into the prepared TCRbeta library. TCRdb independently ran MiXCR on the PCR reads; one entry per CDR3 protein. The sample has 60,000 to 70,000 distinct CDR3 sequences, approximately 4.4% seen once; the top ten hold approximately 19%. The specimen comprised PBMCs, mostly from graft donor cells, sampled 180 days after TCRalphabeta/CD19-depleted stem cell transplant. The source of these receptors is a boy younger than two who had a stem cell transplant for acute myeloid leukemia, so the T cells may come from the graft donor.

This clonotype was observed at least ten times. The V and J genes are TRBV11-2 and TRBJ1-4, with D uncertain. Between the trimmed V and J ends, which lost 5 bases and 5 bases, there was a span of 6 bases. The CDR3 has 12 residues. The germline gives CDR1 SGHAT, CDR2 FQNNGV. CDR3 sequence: CASSIANEKLFF. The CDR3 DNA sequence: TGTGCCAGCAGCATAGCGAATGAAAAACTGTTTTTT.

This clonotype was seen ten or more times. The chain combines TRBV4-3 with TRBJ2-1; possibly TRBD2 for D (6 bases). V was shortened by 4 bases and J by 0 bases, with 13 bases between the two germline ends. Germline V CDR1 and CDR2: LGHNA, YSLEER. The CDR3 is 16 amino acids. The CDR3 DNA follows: TGCGCCAGCAGCCCCAGGGACTCTAGCTCCTACAATGAGCAGTTCTTC. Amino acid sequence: CASSPRDSSSYNEQFF.

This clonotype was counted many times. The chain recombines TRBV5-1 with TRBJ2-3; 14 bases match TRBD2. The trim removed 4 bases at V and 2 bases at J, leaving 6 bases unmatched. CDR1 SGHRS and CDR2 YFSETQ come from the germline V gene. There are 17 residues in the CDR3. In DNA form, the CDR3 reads TGCGCCAGCAGCCCGGGACTAGCGGGGGAATTCACAGATACGCAGTATTTT. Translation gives CASSPGLAGEFTDTQYF.

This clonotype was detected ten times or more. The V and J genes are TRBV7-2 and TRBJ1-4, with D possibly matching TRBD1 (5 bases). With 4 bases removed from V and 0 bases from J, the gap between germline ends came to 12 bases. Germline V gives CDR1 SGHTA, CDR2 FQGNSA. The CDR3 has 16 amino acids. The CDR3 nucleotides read TGTGCCAGCAGCTCTCAGACAGCGACAACTAATGAAAAACTGTTTTTT. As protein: CASSSQTATTNEKLFF.

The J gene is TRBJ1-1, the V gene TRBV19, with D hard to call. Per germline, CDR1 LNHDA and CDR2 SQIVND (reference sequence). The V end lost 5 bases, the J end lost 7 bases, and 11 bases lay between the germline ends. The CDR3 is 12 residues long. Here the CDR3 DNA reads TGTGCCAGTAGTCCGGGCAGGCTTGAAGCTTTCTTT. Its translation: CASSPGRLEAFF.

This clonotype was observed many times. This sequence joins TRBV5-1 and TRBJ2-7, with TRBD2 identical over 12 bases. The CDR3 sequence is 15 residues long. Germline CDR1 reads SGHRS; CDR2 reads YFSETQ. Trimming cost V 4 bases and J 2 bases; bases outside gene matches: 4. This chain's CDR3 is CASSPRLAGAYEQYV. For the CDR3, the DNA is TGCGCCAGCAGCCCAAGACTAGCGGGGGCCTACGAGCAGTACGTC.

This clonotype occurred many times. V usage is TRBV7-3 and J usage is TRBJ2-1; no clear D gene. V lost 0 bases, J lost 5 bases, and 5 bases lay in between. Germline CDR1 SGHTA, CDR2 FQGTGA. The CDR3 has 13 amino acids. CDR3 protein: CASSLTDHNEQFF. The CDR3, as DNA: TGTGCCAGCAGCTTAACGGACCACAATGAGCAGTTCTTC.

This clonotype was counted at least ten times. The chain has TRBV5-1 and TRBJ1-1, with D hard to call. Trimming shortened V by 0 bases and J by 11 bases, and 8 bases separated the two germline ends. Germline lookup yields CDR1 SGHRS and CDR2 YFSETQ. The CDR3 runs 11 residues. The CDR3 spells CASSLGDRAFF. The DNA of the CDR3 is TGCGCCAGCAGCTTGGGAGATAGGGCTTTCTTT.

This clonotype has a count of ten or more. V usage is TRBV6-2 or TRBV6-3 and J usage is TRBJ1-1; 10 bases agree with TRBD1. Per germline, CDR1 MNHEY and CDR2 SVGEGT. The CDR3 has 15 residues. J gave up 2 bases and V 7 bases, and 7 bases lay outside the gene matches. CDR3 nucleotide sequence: TGTGCCAGCACTGGGGGGACAGGGGAAAACACTGAAGCTTTCTTT. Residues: CASTGGTGENTEAFF.

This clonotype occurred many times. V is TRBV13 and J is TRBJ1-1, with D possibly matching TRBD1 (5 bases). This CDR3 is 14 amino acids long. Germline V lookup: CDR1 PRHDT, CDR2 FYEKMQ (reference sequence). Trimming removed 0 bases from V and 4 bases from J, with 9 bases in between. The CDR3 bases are TGTGCCAGCAGCTTAGGGACAGTCGGCACTGAAGCTTTCTTT. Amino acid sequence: CASSLGTVGTEAFF.

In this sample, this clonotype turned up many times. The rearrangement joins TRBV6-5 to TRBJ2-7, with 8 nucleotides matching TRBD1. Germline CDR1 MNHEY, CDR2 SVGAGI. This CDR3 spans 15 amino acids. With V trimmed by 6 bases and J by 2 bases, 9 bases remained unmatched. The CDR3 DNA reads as TGTGCCAGCAGCCAACCGGGACAGGTTGCCTACGAGCAGTACTTC. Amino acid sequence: CASSQPGQVAYEQYF.

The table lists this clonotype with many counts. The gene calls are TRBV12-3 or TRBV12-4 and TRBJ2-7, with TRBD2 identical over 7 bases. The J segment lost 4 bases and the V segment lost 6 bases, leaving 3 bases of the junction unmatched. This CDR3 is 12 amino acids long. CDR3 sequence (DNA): TGTGCCAGCAGCTGGACTAGATACGAGCAGTACTTC. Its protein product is CASSWTRYEQYF.

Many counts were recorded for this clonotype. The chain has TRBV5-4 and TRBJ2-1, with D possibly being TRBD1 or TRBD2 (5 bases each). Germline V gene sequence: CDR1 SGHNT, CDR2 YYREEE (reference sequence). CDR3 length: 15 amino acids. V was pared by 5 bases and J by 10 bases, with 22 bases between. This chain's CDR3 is CASRTGPVIGEEQFF. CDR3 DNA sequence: TGTGCCAGCAGGACCGGGCCCGTGATAGGGGAGGAGCAGTTCTTC. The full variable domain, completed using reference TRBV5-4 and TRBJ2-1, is ETGVTQSPTHLIKTRGQQVTLRCSSQSGHNTVSWYQQALGQGPQFIFQYYREEENGRGNFPPRFSGLQFPNYSSELNVNALELDDSALYLCASRTGPVIGEEQFFGPGTRLTVL.

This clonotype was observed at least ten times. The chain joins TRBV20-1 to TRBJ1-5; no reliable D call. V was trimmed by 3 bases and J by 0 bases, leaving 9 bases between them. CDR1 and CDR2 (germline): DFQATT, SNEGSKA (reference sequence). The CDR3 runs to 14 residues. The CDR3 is CSASPSDSNQPQHF. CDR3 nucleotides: TGCAGTGCTAGCCCTTCAGATAGCAATCAGCCCCAGCATTTT.

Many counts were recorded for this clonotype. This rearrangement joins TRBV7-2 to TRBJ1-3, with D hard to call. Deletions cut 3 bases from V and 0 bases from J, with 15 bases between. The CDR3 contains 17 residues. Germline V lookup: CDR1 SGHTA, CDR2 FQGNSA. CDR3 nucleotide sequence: TGTGCCAGCAGCTTTGGTAAAGGCGCCATCTCTGGAAACACCATATATTTT. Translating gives CASSFGKGAISGNTIYF.

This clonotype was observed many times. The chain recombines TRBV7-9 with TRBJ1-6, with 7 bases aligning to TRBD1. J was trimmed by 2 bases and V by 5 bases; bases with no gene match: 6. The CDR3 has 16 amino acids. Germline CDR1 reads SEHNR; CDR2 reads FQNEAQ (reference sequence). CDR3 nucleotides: TGTGCCAGCAGCAAAGAGGGGACAGCCTATAATTCACCCCTCCACTTT. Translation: CASSKEGTAYNSPLHF.

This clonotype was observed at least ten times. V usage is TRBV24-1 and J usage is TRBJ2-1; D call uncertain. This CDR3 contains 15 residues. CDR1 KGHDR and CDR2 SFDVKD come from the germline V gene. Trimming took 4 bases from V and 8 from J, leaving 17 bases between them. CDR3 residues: CATSDPRQPRDEQFF. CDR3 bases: TGTGCCACCAGTGACCCGAGACAACCTCGGGATGAGCAGTTCTTC.

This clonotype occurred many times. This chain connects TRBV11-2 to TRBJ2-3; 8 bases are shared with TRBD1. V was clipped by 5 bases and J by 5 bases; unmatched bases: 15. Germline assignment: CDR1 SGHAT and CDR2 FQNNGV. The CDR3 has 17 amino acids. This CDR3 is CASSLLPGGPLRDTQYF. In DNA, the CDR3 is TGTGCCAGCAGCCTACTCCCAGGGGGCCCCCTTCGAGATACGCAGTATTTT. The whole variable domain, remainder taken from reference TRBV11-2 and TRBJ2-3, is EAGVAQSPRYKIIEKRQSVAFWCNPISGHATLYWYQQILGQGPKLLIQFQNNGVVDDSQLPKDRFSAERLKGVDSTLKIQPAKLEDSAVYLCASSLLPGGPLRDTQYFGPGTRLTVL.

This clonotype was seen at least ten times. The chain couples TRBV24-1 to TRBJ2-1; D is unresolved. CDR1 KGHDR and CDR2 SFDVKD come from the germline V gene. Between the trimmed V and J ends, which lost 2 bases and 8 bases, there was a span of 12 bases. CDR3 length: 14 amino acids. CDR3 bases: TGTGCCACCAGTGATTGGACCAAGTCCTATGAGCAGTTCTTC. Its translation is CATSDWTKSYEQFF.

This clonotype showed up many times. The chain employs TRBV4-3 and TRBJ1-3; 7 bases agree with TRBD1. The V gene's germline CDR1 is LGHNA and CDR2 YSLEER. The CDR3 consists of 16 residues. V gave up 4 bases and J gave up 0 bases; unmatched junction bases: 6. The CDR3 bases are TGCGCCAGCAGCCGGGACAGTCGACCCTCTGGAAACACCATATATTTT. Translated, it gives CASSRDSRPSGNTIYF.

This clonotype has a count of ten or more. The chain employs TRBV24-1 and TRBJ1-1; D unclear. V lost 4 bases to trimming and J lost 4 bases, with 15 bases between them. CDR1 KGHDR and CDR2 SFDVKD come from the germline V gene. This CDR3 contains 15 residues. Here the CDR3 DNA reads TGTGCCACCAGTGAAGGCTCCGGGTGGGGCACTGAAGCTTTCTTT. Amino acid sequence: CATSEGSGWGTEAFF.

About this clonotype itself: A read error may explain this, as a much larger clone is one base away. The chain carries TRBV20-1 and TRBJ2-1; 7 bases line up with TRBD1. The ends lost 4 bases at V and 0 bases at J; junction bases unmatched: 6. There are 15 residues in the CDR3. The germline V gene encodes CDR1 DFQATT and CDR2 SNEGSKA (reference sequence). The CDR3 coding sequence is TGCAGTGCTATTACCCGGGACAGCTCCTACAATGAGCAGTTCTTC. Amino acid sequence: CSAITRDSSYNEQFF.

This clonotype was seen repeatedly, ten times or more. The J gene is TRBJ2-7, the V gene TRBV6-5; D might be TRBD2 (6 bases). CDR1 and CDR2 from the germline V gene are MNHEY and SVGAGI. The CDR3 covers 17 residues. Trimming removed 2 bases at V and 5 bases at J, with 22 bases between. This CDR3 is CASSYAGPTYRGNEQYV. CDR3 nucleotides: TGTGCCAGCAGTTACGCGGGGCCCACCTACCGGGGGAACGAGCAGTACGTC.

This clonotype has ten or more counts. CDR3 in DNA: TGCAGTGCTAGGGCCTCAGGGAAGGTTATAAACACTGAAGCTTTCTTT. Its protein is CSARASGKVINTEAFF. The V and J genes are TRBV20-1 and TRBJ1-1, with a tentative D call TRBD1 (5 bases). The CDR3 has 16 residues. Per germline, CDR1 DFQATT and CDR2 SNEGSKA (reference sequence). V dropped 3 bases and J dropped 2 bases, with 19 bases sitting between them.

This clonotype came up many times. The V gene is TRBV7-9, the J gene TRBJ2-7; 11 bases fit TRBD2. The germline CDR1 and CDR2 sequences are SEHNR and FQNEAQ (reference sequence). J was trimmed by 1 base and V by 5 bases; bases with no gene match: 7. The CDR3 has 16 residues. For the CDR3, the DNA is TGTGCCAGCAGCCCCCATCTAGCGGGGGGATCCTACGAGCAGTACTTC. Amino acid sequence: CASSPHLAGGSYEQYF.

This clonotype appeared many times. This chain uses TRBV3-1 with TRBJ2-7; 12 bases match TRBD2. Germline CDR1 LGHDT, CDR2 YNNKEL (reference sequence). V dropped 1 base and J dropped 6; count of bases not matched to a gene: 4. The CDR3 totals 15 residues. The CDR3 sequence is CASSQAGLAGSEQYF. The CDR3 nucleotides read TGTGCCAGCAGCCAAGCTGGACTAGCGGGGAGCGAGCAGTACTTC.

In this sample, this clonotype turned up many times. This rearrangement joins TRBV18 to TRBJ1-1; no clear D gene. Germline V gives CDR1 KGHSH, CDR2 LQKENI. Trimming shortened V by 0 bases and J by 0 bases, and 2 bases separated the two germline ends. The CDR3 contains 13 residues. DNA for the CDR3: TGTGCCAGCTCACCACCCCTGAACACTGAAGCTTTCTTT. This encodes CASSPPLNTEAFF.

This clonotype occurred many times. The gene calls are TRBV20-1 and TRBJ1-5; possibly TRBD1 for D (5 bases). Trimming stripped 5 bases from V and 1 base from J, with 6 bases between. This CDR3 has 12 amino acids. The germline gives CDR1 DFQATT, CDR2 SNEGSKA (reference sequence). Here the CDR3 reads CSARQSNQPQHF. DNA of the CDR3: TGCAGTGCTCGACAGAGCAATCAGCCCCAGCATTTT.

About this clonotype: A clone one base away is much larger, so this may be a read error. CDR3 amino acids: CASSFIDKPNTGELFF. The CDR3, as DNA: TGTGCCAGCAGCTTCATTGACAAGCCCAACACCGGGGAGCTGTTTTTT. The chain is built from TRBV5-5 and TRBJ2-2; no clear D gene. This CDR3 has 16 residues. Per germline, CDR1 SGHKS and CDR2 YYEKEE (reference sequence). V lost 2 bases and J lost 2, with 13 bases in between.

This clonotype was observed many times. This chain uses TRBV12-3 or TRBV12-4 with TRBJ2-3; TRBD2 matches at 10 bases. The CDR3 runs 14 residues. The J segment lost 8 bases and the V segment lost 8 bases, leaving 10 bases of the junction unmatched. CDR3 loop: CASLPSSGGRTQYF. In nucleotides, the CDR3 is TGTGCCAGCCTTCCGTCTAGCGGGGGCCGTACGCAGTATTTT.